These 18 T cell receptor beta chains originate from one sample sequenced in a study of cytomegalovirus exposure and HLA in healthy donors. The PCR ran on 60 Vbeta and 13 Jbeta primers. Here immunoSEQ multiplex PCR was the method, and the copy in TCRdb shows in-frame clones only, minus some. The repertoire holds under 150,000 clones, approximately 81% seen once, with approximately 2% in the top ten. The source material was PBMCs. These receptors were taken from a man younger than 35 in good health and CMV-seronegative.

V is TRBV5-8 and J is TRBJ2-7; the match to TRBD2 covers 12 bases. This CDR3 spans 16 amino acids. Germline V lookup: CDR1 SGHTS, CDR2 YDEGEE. V gave up 2 bases and J gave up 4 bases; unmatched junction bases: 7. The CDR3 sequence is CASSFSGTSGYYEQYV. DNA for the CDR3: TGTGCCAGCAGCTTCTCGGGGACTAGCGGGTATTACGAGCAGTACGTC.

The chain joins TRBV5-1 to TRBJ1-6; 8 bases are a match to TRBD1. The germline CDR1 and CDR2 sequences are SGHRS and YFSETQ. The V segment lost 4 bases and the J segment 0 bases; nucleotides outside the gene matches: 6. The CDR3 consists of 17 residues. This chain's CDR3 is CASSHRDRSSYNSPLHF. The CDR3, as DNA: TGCGCCAGCAGCCACCGGGACAGGAGCTCCTATAATTCACCCCTCCACTTT. Based on the CDR3 plus reference TRBV5-1 and TRBJ1-6, the full variable domain is KAGVTQTPRYLIKTRGQQVTLSCSPISGHRSVSWYQQTPGQGLQFLFEYFSETQRNKGNFPGRFSGRQFSNSRSEMNVSTLELGDSALYLCASSHRDRSSYNSPLHFGNGTRLTVT.

The sample holds a few counts of this clone. The CDR3 is CASSFSGNYEQYF. In nucleotides, the CDR3 is TGTGCCAGCAGTTTTAGCGGAAACTACGAGCAGTACTTC. The chain carries TRBV6-5 and TRBJ2-7; the D gene is possibly TRBD2 (6 bases). V shed 4 bases and J shed 3 bases, with 10 bases lying between them. Per the germline V gene, CDR1 is MNHEY and CDR2 is SVGAGI. This CDR3 has 13 amino acids.

A single count supports this clone. The CDR3 nucleotides are TGTGCCAGCAGCTTACAGGATCGGCCGTACAATGAGCAGTTCTTC. This sequence encodes CASSLQDRPYNEQFF. The rearrangement joins TRBV7-3 to TRBJ2-1, with D unclear. Per the germline V gene, CDR1 is SGHTA and CDR2 is FQGTGA. Trimming took off 2 bases at V and 4 bases at J, with 12 bases between the two ends. CDR3 length: 15 residues.

This chain joins TRBV30 and TRBJ1-3; D call uncertain. The V end lost 0 bases, the J end lost 2 bases, and 8 bases lay between the germline ends. Germline loops: CDR1 GTSNPN, CDR2 SVGIG (reference sequence). The CDR3 consists of 14 residues. The CDR3 protein is CAWSVPPAGNTIYF. The CDR3 coding sequence is TGTGCCTGGAGTGTACCCCCAGCTGGAAACACCATATATTTT.

J is TRBJ2-7 and V is TRBV27; D gene ambiguous. Trimming removed 5 bases from V and 2 bases from J, with 10 bases in between. The germline V gene has CDR1 MNHEY and CDR2 SMNVEV (reference sequence). The CDR3 consists of 13 residues. The CDR3 bases are TGTGCCAGCAGTCATAGACAAGCCTACGAGCAGTACTTC. Protein: CASSHRQAYEQYF.

The chain couples TRBV7-3 to TRBJ2-1; 7 bases are a match to TRBD1. This CDR3 has 15 amino acids. Germline assignment: CDR1 SGHTA and CDR2 FQGTGA. The trim removed 3 bases at V and 4 bases at J, leaving 6 bases unmatched. The CDR3 nucleotides read TGTGCCAGCAGCTTGAGGACAGGAAATTACAATGAGCAGTTCTTC. Translating gives CASSLRTGNYNEQFF.

The chain uses TRBV25-1 and TRBJ2-7; unclear D gene. The CDR3 contains 11 residues. V dropped 6 bases and J dropped 6 bases, with 9 bases sitting between them. Germline V CDR1 and CDR2: MGHDK, SYGVNS. CDR3 loop: CASREFGEQYF. The CDR3 bases are TGTGCCAGCAGGGAGTTCGGCGAGCAGTACTTC.

The DNA of the CDR3 is TGTGCCAGTAGTCTCCCAGGGGACGTCCAAGGGGGACTAGAGATCGTCAGCTCCTACAATGAGCAGTTCTTC. Translating it yields CASSLPGDVQGGLEIVSSYNEQFF. The genes are TRBV19 and TRBJ2-1; 8 bases agree with TRBD2. The germline V gene encodes CDR1 LNHDA and CDR2 SQIVND (reference sequence). This CDR3 spans 24 amino acids. Unmatched junction bases numbered 30, after V lost 5 bases and J lost 0 bases.

The chain couples TRBV9 to TRBJ1-3; 9 bases line up with TRBD1. Germline V lookup: CDR1 SGDLS, CDR2 YYNGEE. The CDR3 length is 17 residues. With V trimmed by 1 base and J by 0 bases, 5 bases remained unmatched. In nucleotides, the CDR3 is TGTGCCAGCAGCGTAACAGGGGGCGCGAACTCTGGAAACACCATATATTTT. As protein: CASSVTGGANSGNTIYF.

The J gene is TRBJ2-7, the V gene TRBV10-2; 10 positions match TRBD2. CDR3 length: 14 amino acids. V shed 7 bases and J 3 bases; nucleotides not matched to a gene: 6. From germline, CDR1 is WSHSY and CDR2 SAAADI. CDR3 residues: CASTASGSVYEQYF. The CDR3 region has the DNA TGCGCCAGCACCGCTAGCGGGAGTGTCTACGAGCAGTACTTC.

V usage is TRBV28 and J usage is TRBJ1-2; TRBD1 agrees at 10 bases. Unmatched junction bases numbered 4, after V lost 5 bases and J lost 4 bases. The CDR3 is 14 residues long. In germline, CDR1 is MDHEN, CDR2 SYDVKM. The CDR3 loop reads CASSRTGGSYGYTF. The CDR3 DNA is TGTGCCAGCAGTCGGACAGGGGGAAGCTATGGCTACACCTTC.

The chain is built from TRBV28 and TRBJ1-5, with D possibly TRBD1 on 6 matching bases. The CDR3 contains 14 residues. The ends were cut back, 5 bases at V and 3 bases at J, with 11 bases in the middle. CDR1 is MDHEN and CDR2 is SYDVKM in the germline V gene. CDR3 loop: CASSLTGYNQPQHF. The DNA of the CDR3 is TGTGCCAGCAGTCTTACAGGGTACAATCAGCCCCAGCATTTT.

This chain uses TRBV6-1 with TRBJ1-2, with D unclear. CDR1 is MNHNS, CDR2 SASEGT, per germline. This CDR3 is 12 amino acids long. V lost 2 bases and J 4 bases, leaving 5 bases between the germline ends. CDR3 in amino acids: CASSEISYGYTF. CDR3 DNA sequence: TGTGCCAGCAGTGAAATTAGCTATGGCTACACCTTC.

This clone has just a few counts. The V gene is TRBV6-6, the J gene TRBJ2-3; D gene unclear. The V gene's germline CDR1 is MNHNY and CDR2 SVGAGI (reference sequence). V lost 2 bases and J 2 bases, leaving 5 bases between the germline ends. CDR3 length: 13 residues. The DNA for the CDR3 is TGTGCCAGCAGTTACGACTCCACAGATACGCAGTATTTT. Translation gives CASSYDSTDTQYF.

The CDR3 sequence: CASSLNSAGVIGELFF. The CDR3 DNA reads TGTGCCAGCAGCTTGAATTCTGCGGGAGTTATCGGGGAGCTGTTTTTT. The chain is built from TRBV7-3 and TRBJ2-2; 7 nucleotides agree with TRBD2. The ends lost 3 bases at V and 7 bases at J; junction bases unmatched: 11. CDR1 SGHTA and CDR2 FQGTGA come from the germline V gene. The CDR3 is 16 residues long.

The V and J genes are TRBV7-6 and TRBJ2-2; D is possibly TRBD1 (5 bases). This CDR3 is built from 15 residues. V was cut by 6 bases and J by 3 bases, with 14 bases left in between. Germline CDR1 is SGHVS and CDR2 is FNYEAQ. CDR3 nucleotides: TGTGCCAGCAGGAAAAGGGGCCTGTACACCGGGGAGCTGTTTTTT. Amino acids: CASRKRGLYTGELFF.

The rearrangement uses TRBV4-1 and TRBJ2-3; possible D gene TRBD1, 6 bases. This CDR3 comprises 15 residues. Trimming removed 1 base from V and 3 bases from J, with 11 bases in between. CDR1 and CDR2 from the germline V gene are MGHRA and YSYEKL. The CDR3 DNA is TGCGCCAGCAGCCAAGGTTGGGGGCAAACAGATACGCAGTATTTT. Translation: CASSQGWGQTDTQYF.